A selection of T cell receptor beta chains follows, all from one sample in a study of CD8 T cells in ankylosing spondylitis. MiXCR, run by TCRdb on the 5' RACE reads, gives a single entry per CDR3 protein. Found here are roughly 670,000 distinct CDR3 sequences, over 15% of them singletons; the top ten hold under 20%. The sample consisted of blood, either unsorted or a sorted T cell fraction (not recorded which). The origin of the receptors is a male donor with ankylosing spondylitis. The CDR3 runs from the conserved cysteine through the conserved F or W. A D gene is named only where the DNA matches it firmly. Not all rows give a size; the values are once, few, many and, for expanded clones, a class.

NA | TRBJ1-2 | TRBD1 | TRBV6-1 | CASSEVYGTAYGYTF | TGTGCCAGCAGTGAAGTTTATGGGACAGCATATGGCTACACCTTC
many | TRBJ2-3 | NA | TRBV5-1 | CASSFDTDTQYF | TGTGCCAGCAGTTTTGACACGGATACGCAGTATTTT
NA | TRBJ2-7 | NA | TRBV20-1 | CSAREAYASYEQYF | TGCAGTGCTAGGGAAGCATACGCCAGCTACGAGCAGTACTTC
many | TRBJ2-7 | TRBD2 | TRBV16 | CASSQRTSGSYEQYF | TGTGCCAGCAGCCAAAGGACTAGCGGCTCCTACGAGCAGTACTTC
many | TRBJ1-4 | NA | TRBV3-1 | CASSQGATNEKLFF | TGTGCCAGCAGCCAGGGAGCCACTAATGAAAAACTGTTTTTT
few | TRBJ1-5 | NA | TRBV20-1 | CSGATGNQPQHF | TGCAGTGGGGCGACCGGCAATCAGCCCCAGCATTTT
many | TRBJ2-5 | TRBD2 | TRBV4-1 | CASSLPSGGQETQYF | TGCGCCAGCAGCCTTCCTAGCGGAGGGCAAGAGACCCAGTACTTC
NA | TRBJ1-2 | NA | TRBV20-1 | CSATKNSVYGYTF | TGCAGTGCTACCAAAAACTCAGTCTATGGCTACACCTTC
NA | TRBJ2-4 | NA | TRBV2 | CASSETGNLAKNIQYF | TGTGCCAGCAGCGAAACAGGGAACTTAGCCAAAAACATTCAGTACTTC
few | TRBJ1-2 | NA | TRBV5-1 | CASSLEYGANYGYTF | TGCGCCAGCAGCTTGGAGTATGGAGCTAACTATGGCTACACCTTC
NA | TRBJ2-7 | NA | TRBV12-3/TRBV12-4 | CASSQRFDEQYF | TGTGCCAGCAGCCAACGTTTCGACGAGCAGTACTTC
few | TRBJ1-3 | NA | TRBV4-2 | CASSQDYVGGFKASSGNTIYF | TGTGCCAGCAGCCAAGATTACGTTGGCGGATTTAAGGCCTCCTCTGGAAACACCATATATTTT
many | TRBJ1-1 | NA | TRBV5-1 | CASSLGQVNTEAFF | TGCGCCAGCAGCTTGGGACAGGTGAACACTGAAGCTTTCTTT
NA | TRBJ1-5 | NA | TRBV4-1 | CASSQERTSNQPQHF | TGCGCCAGCAGCCAAGAGAGAACTAGCAATCAGCCCCAGCATTTT
many | TRBJ1-2 | NA | TRBV12-3/TRBV12-4 | CASRPSGPANYGYTF | TGTGCCAGCAGACCATCTGGGCCAGCTAACTATGGCTACACCTTC
NA | TRBJ2-1 | NA | TRBV5-1 | CASSLAQLRTGEGNNEQFF | TGCGCCAGCAGCTTGGCCCAGCTGAGGACGGGGGAAGGAAACAATGAGCAGTTCTTC
few | TRBJ1-5 | NA | TRBV25-1 | CASSEYGGNQPQHF | TGTGCCAGCAGTGAATACGGGGGGAATCAGCCCCAGCATTTT
few | TRBJ2-5 | TRBD2 | TRBV28 | CASSVGLAGVRMETQYF | TGTGCCAGCAGCGTGGGACTAGCGGGAGTTAGAATGGAGACCCAGTACTTC
few | TRBJ2-7 | NA | TRBV28 | CASSFGSEQYEQYF | TGTGCCAGCAGTTTTGGGTCGGAGCAATACGAGCAGTACTTC
NA | TRBJ2-7 | TRBD2 | TRBV2 | CASTHSGHEQYF | TGTGCCAGCACACATAGCGGGCACGAGCAGTACTTC
few | TRBJ2-7 | TRBD2 | TRBV6-2/TRBV6-3 | CASTSGIGEQYF | TGTGCCAGCACTAGCGGGATTGGCGAGCAGTACTTC
many | TRBJ1-2 | TRBD1 | TRBV12-3/TRBV12-4 | CASSLSWDRAHADYGYTF | TGTGCCAGCAGTTTAAGTTGGGACAGGGCCCACGCCGACTATGGCTACACCTTC
NA | TRBJ2-3 | TRBD1 | TRBV12-3/TRBV12-4 | CASSLIGTAVHF | TGTGCCAGCAGTTTAATTGGGACAGCAGTTCATTTT
NA | TRBJ2-1 | NA | TRBV20-1 | CSASGSEAYNEQFF | TGCAGTGCTAGCGGTAGCGAGGCCTACAATGAGCAGTTCTTC
NA | TRBJ2-1 | TRBD2 | TRBV29-1 | CSVEAAGAPSYNEQFF | TGCAGCGTTGAAGCCGCGGGAGCACCCTCCTACAATGAGCAGTTCTTC
NA | TRBJ2-3 | NA | TRBV2 | CASSGVIAFPDTQYF | TGTGCCAGCAGTGGAGTAATAGCGTTCCCAGATACGCAGTATTTT